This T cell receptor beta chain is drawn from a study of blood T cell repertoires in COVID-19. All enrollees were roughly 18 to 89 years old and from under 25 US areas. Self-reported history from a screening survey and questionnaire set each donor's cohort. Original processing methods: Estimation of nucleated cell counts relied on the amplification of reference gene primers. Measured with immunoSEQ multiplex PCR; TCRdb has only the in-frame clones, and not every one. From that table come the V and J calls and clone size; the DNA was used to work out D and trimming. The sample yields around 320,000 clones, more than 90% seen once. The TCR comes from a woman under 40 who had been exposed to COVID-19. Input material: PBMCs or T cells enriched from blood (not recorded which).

Here the CDR3 DNA reads TGTGCCAGCAGCGTCAGCGGGGGGATAGGCACAGATACGCAGTATTTT. Amino acid sequence: CASSVSGGIGTDTQYF. The chain links TRBV9 to TRBJ2-3, with 9 nucleotides matching TRBD2. J lost 1 base, V lost 2 bases, and 5 bases had no gene match. CDR1 is SGDLS, CDR2 YYNGEE, per germline. The length of the CDR3 is 16 residues. Full variable domain (rest looked up from reference TRBV9 and TRBJ2-3): DSGVTQTPKHLITATGQRVTLRCSPRSGDLSVYWYQQSLDQGLQFLIQYYNGEERAKGNILERFSAQQFPDLHSELNLSSLELGDSALYFCASSVSGGIGTDTQYFGPGTRLTVL.